This TCR beta chain is from a study of cytomegalovirus exposure and HLA in healthy donors (dated by TCRdb to the late 2010s). With regard to the full study: According to a later analysis, the 120 or so validation repertoires were produced on the same platform as the roughly 600 repertoires of the first cohort. To predict cytomegalovirus infection status, the study combined high-throughput TCR immunosequencing, statistical association of individual TCRs with disease status, and machine learning. The aim of the study was to test whether cataloging public T cell receptors could identify signatures of past pathogen exposure. Besides the first cohort of approximately 710 subjects, a separate validation cohort made up of 120 different subjects was used.

CDR1 and CDR2, looked up from the germline V gene (reference sequence), are SEHNR and FQNEAQ. V has 3 bases trimmed and J has 3 bases trimmed; junction bases matching no gene number 2. Including the terminal cysteine and phenylalanine, the CDR3 comprises 13 residues. CDR3 DNA is the only sequence kept; it has 39 bases, read in frame from the first base. Broad study findings and their caveats: A later analysis found that TCRs clustered in the first cohort also tended to co-occur in the roughly 110 validation repertoires, with approximately 95% of cluster scores above 0. The study gave a list of 150 to 200 TCR beta chains associated with cytomegalovirus. According to the authors, the approach could potentially be generalized to other disease states and immunological phenotypes. Cytomegalovirus status was reported to be diagnosed by the classifier with high specificity and sensitivity in both the original and validation cohorts. Most TCR sequences were seen in very few donors, while some public TCRs were found in many individuals. A few of the identified cytomegalovirus-associated TCR beta chains were confirmed in vitro to be specific for cytomegalovirus antigens. The validation cohort had no HLA typing available for a later analysis, so co-occurrence within that cohort was assessed over all 130 or so repertoires.

Donors formed part of the validation cohort, which comprised 120 subjects and was distinct from the first cohort of fewer than 750 subjects. As for this clone: Its binding antigen is unknown. Base quality data are lacking; no much larger clone is found one base away.

The library was produced with the immunoSEQ multiplex PCR assay. The original pipeline was this. A statistical classification framework was developed to diagnose cytomegalovirus status using the catalog of TCR beta chain sequences. TCRdb limited this immuneACCESS table to in-frame rearrangements with V and J called. A share of clones is missing; checked studies link under half to unresolved V genes, and the rest is unexplained. The D gene and trimming were derived from the DNA, and the V and J assignments and clone size from that table. The sample has fewer than 400,000 clones on record, around 86% of them singletons. The top ten clonotypes cover around 0.8% of the sample.

The chain couples TRBV7-9 to TRBJ2-7; TRBD1 lines up with 7 middle nucleotides. The clonotype originates from a young woman in good health and CMV-seronegative. The sequencing input was PBMCs. The CDR3 has the sequence CASSFRQGYEQYF. Here is the DNA: TGTGCCAGCAGCTTCCGACAGGGCTACGAGCAGTACTTC.